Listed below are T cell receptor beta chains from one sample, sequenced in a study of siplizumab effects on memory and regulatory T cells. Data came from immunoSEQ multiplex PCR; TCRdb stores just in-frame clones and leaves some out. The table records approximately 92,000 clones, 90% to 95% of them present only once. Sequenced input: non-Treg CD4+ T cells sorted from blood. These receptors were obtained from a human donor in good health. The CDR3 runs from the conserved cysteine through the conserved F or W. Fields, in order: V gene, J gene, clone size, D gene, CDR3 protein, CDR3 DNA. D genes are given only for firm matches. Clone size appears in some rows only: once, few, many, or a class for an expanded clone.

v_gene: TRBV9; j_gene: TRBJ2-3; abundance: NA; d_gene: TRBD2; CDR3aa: CASSVIAGPDTQYF; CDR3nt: TGTGCCAGCAGCGTCATAGCGGGACCAGATACGCAGTATTTT
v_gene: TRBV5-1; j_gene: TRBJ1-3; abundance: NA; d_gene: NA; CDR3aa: CASSLDRAGNTIYF; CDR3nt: TGCGCCAGCAGCTTGGACAGGGCTGGAAACACCATATATTTT
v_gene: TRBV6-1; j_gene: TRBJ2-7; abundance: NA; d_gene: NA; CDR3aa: CASREDFLGSEQYF; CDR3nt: TGTGCCAGCAGGGAAGATTTTTTGGGTTCCGAGCAGTACTTC
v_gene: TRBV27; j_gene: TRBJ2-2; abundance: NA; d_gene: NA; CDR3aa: CASSRLRGNTGELFF; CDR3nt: TGTGCCAGCAGTCGGCTGCGGGGGAACACCGGGGAGCTGTTTTTT
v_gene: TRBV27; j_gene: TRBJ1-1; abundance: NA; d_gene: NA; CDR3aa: CASIPYSRGGTTEAFF; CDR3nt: TGTGCCAGCATTCCCTATTCTCGGGGGGGCACCACTGAAGCTTTCTTT
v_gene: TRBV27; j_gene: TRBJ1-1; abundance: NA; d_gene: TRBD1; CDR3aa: CASSIRQGTEAFF; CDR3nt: TGTGCCAGCAGTATACGACAGGGAACTGAAGCTTTCTTT
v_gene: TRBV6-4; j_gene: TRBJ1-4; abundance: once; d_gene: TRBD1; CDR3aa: CASSVRDRYEKLFF; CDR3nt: TGTGCCAGCAGTGTCCGGGACAGATATGAAAAACTGTTTTTT
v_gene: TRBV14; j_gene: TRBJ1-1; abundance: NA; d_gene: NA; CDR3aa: CASSQDSAQTEAFF; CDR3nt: TGTGCCAGCAGCCAAGATTCGGCGCAGACTGAAGCTTTCTTT
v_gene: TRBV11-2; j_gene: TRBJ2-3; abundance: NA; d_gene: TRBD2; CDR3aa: CATRPSGSTDTQYF; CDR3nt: TGTGCCACCCGCCCTAGCGGGAGCACAGATACGCAGTATTTT
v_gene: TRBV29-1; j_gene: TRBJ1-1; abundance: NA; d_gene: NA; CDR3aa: CSVVQGNTEAFF; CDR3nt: TGCAGCGTTGTTCAGGGAAACACTGAAGCTTTCTTT
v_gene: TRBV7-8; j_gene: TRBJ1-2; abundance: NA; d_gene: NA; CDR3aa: CASSPAKNVVTYGYTF; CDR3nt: TGTGCCAGCAGCCCGGCCAAAAACGTAGTCACGTATGGCTACACCTTC
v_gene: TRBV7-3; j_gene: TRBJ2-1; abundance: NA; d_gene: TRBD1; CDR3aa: CASSSLNRGVGNEQFF; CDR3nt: TGTGCCAGCAGCTCCTTAAACAGGGGAGTTGGCAATGAGCAGTTCTTC
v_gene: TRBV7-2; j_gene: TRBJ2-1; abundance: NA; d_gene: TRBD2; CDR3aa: CASSLAGAGANEQFF; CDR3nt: TGTGCCAGCAGCTTGGCGGGAGCAGGAGCCAATGAGCAGTTCTTC
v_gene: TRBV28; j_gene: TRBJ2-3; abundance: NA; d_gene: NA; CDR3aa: CASRRSSTDTQYF; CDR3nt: TGTGCCAGCAGGAGGTCTAGCACAGATACGCAGTATTTT
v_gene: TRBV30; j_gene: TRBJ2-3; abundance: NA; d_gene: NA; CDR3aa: CAWGTGGGPDTQYF; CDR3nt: TGTGCCTGGGGCACTGGGGGGGGCCCCGATACGCAGTATTTT
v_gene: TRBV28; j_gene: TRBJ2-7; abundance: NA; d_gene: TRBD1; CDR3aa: CASSLDRGLGTYEQYF; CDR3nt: TGTGCCAGCAGTTTAGACAGGGGGCTGGGGACCTACGAGCAGTACTTC
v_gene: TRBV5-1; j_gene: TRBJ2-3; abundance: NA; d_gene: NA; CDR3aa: CASSLEGHNTDTQYF; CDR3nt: TGCGCCAGCAGCCTGGAGGGACACAACACAGATACGCAGTATTTT
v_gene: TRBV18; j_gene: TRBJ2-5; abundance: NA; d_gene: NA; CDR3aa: CASSSSLGWETQYF; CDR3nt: TGTGCCAGCTCATCGTCATTAGGATGGGAGACCCAGTACTTC
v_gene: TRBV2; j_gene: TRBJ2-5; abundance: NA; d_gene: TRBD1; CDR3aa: CASRQGAETQYF; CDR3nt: TGTGCCAGCCGTCAGGGGGCAGAGACCCAGTACTTC
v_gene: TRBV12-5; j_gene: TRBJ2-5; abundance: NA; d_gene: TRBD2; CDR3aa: CASGLGNGVAGSVETQYF; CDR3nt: TGTGCTAGTGGTTTGGGTAACGGGGTAGCGGGATCGGTAGAGACCCAGTACTTC
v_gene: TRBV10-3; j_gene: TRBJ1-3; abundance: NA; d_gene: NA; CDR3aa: CAISGRDTVSGNTIYF; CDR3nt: TGTGCCATCAGTGGAAGGGACACCGTCTCTGGAAACACCATATATTTT
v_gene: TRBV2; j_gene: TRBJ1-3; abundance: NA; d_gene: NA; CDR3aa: CAKVQGAGNTIYF; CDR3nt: TGTGCCAAAGTACAGGGAGCTGGAAACACCATATATTTT
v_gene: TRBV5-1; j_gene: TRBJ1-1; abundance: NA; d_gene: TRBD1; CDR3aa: CASRTEGARDTEAFF; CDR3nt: TGCGCCAGCAGGACAGAGGGGGCTAGGGACACTGAAGCTTTCTTT
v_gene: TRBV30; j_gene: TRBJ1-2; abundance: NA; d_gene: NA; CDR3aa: CAWSAGGGDTF; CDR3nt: TGTGCCTGGAGTGCAGGTGGGGGAGACACCTTC
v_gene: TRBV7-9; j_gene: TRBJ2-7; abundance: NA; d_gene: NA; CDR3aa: CASSLSSSQTYEQYF; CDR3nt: TGTGCCAGCAGCTTAAGTTCATCTCAAACCTACGAGCAGTACTTC
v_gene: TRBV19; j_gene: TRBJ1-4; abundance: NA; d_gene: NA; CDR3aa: CASSDPNYGATNEKLFF; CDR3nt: TGTGCCAGTAGTGACCCGAACTATGGGGCAACTAATGAAAAACTGTTTTTT
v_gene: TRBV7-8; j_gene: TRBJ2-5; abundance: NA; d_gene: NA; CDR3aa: CASSPNETPPTQYF; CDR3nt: TGTGCCAGCAGCCCGAATGAGACTCCTCCTACCCAGTACTTC
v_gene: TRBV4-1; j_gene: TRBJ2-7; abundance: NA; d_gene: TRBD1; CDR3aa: CASSQFVGGYYEQYF; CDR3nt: TGCGCCAGCAGCCAATTTGTAGGGGGCTACTACGAGCAGTACTTC
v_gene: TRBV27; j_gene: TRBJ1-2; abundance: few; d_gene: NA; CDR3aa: CASSLLGTAIYGYTF; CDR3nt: TGTGCCAGCAGTTTATTAGGGACCGCGATCTATGGCTACACCTTC
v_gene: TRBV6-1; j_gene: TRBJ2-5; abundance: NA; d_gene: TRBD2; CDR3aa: CASSEAWASGQETQYF; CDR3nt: TGTGCCAGCAGTGAAGCCTGGGCTAGCGGGCAAGAGACCCAGTACTTC
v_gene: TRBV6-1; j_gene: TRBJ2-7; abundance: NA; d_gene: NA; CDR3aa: CASSEAYGTNYEQYF; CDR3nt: TGTGCCAGCAGTGAAGCTTACGGAACAAACTACGAGCAGTACTTC
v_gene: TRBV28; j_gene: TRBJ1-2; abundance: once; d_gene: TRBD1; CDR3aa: CASSGTGWAMGSGYTF; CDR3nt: TGTGCCAGCAGTGGGACAGGCTGGGCGATGGGATCTGGCTACACCTTC
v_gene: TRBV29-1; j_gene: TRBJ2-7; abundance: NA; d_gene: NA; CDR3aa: CSVDVSDKQGEQYF; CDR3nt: TGCAGCGTTGATGTAAGTGACAAACAGGGCGAGCAGTACTTC
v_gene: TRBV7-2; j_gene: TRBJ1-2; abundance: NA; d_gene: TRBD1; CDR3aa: CASRQGIDDYGYTF; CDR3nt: TGTGCCAGCAGACAGGGGATTGATGACTATGGCTACACCTTC
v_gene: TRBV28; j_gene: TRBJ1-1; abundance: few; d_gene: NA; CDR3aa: CASSTAIAEAFF; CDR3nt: TGTGCCAGCAGCACAGCCATCGCTGAAGCTTTCTTT
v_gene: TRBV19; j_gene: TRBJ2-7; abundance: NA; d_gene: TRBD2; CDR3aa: CASSPRLAGVNEQYF; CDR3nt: TGTGCCAGTAGTCCCCGACTAGCGGGAGTCAACGAGCAGTACTTC
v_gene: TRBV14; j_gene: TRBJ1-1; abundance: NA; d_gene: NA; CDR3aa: CASSQDRYRIQAFF; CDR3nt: TGTGCCAGCAGCCAAGATCGATACCGGATTCAAGCTTTCTTT
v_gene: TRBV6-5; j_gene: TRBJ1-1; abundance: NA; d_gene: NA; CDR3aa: CASSYEPWEGTEAFF; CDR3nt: TGTGCCAGCAGTTACGAACCTTGGGAAGGGACTGAAGCTTTCTTT
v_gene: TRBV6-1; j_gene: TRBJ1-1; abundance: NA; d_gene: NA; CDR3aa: CAASSGALAAFF; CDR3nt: TGTGCCGCCTCTTCAGGCGCCCTTGCGGCTTTCTTT
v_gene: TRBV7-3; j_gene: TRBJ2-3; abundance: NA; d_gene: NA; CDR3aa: CASSYPGERQYF; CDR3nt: TGTGCCAGCAGCTATCCCGGCGAAAGGCAGTATTTT
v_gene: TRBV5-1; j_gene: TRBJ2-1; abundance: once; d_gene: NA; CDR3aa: CASSLGGPLSYNEQFF; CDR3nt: TGCGCCAGCAGCTTGGGCGGACCGCTCTCCTACAATGAGCAGTTCTTC
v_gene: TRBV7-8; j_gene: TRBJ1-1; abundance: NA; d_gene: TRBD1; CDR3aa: CASSLATGRNTEAFF; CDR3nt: TGTGCCAGCAGCTTAGCGACAGGGAGGAACACTGAAGCTTTCTTT
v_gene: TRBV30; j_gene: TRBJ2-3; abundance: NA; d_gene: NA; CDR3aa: CAWVARGRTDTQYF; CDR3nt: TGTGCCTGGGTGGCTCGGGGCCGCACAGATACGCAGTATTTT
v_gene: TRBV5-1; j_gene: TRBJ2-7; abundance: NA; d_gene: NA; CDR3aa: CASSSQGRSSAYEQYF; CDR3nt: TGCGCCAGCAGCTCCCAGGGGAGGAGTTCGGCCTACGAGCAGTACTTC
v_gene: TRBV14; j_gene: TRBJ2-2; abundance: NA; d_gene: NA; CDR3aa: CASSQELPGRGGNTGELFF; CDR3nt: TGTGCCAGCAGCCAAGAACTCCCGGGCCGTGGCGGGAACACCGGGGAGCTGTTTTTT
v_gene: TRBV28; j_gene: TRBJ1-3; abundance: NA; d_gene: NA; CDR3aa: CATSTLRSRNTIYF; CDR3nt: TGTGCCACCTCGACCCTAAGGAGTAGAAACACCATATATTTT
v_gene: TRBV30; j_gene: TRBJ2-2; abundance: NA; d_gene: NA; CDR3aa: CAWSQIGGDTGELFF; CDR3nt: TGTGCCTGGAGTCAAATAGGAGGGGACACCGGGGAGCTGTTTTTT
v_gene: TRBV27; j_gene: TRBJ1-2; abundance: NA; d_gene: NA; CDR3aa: CASSRTANYGYTF; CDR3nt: TGTGCCAGCAGTAGGACAGCTAACTATGGCTACACCTTC
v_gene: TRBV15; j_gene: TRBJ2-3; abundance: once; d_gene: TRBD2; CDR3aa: CATSRDLASGYTDTQYF; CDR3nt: TGTGCCACCAGCAGAGATCTAGCTAGCGGATACACAGATACGCAGTATTTT
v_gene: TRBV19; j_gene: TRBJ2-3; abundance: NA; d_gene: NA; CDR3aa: CASSMSGSSTDTQYF; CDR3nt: TGTGCCAGTAGTATGAGCGGATCTAGCACAGATACGCAGTATTTT
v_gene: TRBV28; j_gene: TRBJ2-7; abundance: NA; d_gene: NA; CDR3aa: CAIKRDTNTYEQYF; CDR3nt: TGTGCCATAAAACGGGACACAAATACCTACGAGCAGTACTTC
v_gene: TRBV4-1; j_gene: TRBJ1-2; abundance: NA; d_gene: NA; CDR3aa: CASSQGRGPANYGYTF; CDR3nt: TGCGCCAGCAGCCAAGGCCGGGGCCCCGCTAACTATGGCTACACCTTC
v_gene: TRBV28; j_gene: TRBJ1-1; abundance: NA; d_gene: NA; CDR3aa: CASSRQANTEAFF; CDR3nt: TGTGCCAGCAGCCGACAGGCGAACACTGAAGCTTTCTTT
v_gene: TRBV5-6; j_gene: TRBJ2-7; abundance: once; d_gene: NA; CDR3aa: CASSRLTGTFHEQYF; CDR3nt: TGTGCCAGCAGCAGACTAACCGGGACATTCCACGAGCAGTACTTC
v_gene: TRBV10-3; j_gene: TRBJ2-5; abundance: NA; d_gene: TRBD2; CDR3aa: CASSLGGLAGETQYF; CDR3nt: TGTGCCAGCAGCTTAGGGGGACTAGCTGGCGAGACCCAGTACTTC
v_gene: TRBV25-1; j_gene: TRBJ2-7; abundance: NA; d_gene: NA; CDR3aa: CASSELQVPYEQYF; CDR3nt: TGTGCCAGCAGTGAACTCCAGGTACCCTACGAGCAGTACTTC
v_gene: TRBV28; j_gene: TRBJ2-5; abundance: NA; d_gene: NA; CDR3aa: CASSPGFVETQYF; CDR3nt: TGTGCCAGCAGCCCAGGGTTTGTAGAGACCCAGTACTTC
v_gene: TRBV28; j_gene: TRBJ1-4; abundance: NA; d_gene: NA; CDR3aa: CASNQDNEKLFF; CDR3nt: TGTGCCAGCAATCAAGATAATGAAAAACTGTTTTTT
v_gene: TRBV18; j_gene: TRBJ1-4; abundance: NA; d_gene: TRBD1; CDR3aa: CASSPGQGYEKLFF; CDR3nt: TGTGCCAGCTCACCAGGACAGGGTTATGAAAAACTGTTTTTT
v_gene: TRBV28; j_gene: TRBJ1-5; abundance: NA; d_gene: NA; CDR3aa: CASSPRSVFSNQPQHF; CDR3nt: TGTGCCAGCAGCCCGCGCAGCGTCTTTAGCAATCAGCCCCAGCATTTT